These 23 T cell receptor beta chains share one sample of origin, sequenced in a study of early T cells in non-severe SARS-CoV-2 infection. Each CDR3 protein is one row after TCRdb ran MiXCR on the 5' RACE reads. The data hold tens of thousands of distinct CDR3 sequences, with under 15% observed a single time. Input material: whole blood. These receptors were taken from an adult who was a healthcare worker with PCR-confirmed SARS-CoV-2 infection or an uninfected control (not recorded which).

Comments on this clonotype: A read error may explain this, as a much larger clone is one base away. For the CDR3, the DNA is TGTGCCAGCAGCTTGAGCACTGAAGCTTTCTTT. As protein: CASSLSTEAFF. V usage is TRBV11-2 and J usage is TRBJ1-1; D remains ambiguous. V was shortened by 3 bases and J by 4 bases, with 3 bases between the two germline ends. Germline V gives CDR1 SGHAT, CDR2 FQNNGV. The length of the CDR3 is 11 residues.

This clonotype was observed many times. The rearrangement links TRBV7-9 to TRBJ2-1, with TRBD1 identical over 7 bases. The germline V gene has CDR1 SEHNR and CDR2 FQNEAQ (reference sequence). With V trimmed by 7 bases and J by 0 bases, 3 bases remained unmatched. The length of the CDR3 is 14 residues. Here the CDR3 DNA reads TGTGCCAGCAACAGACAGGGCTCCTACAATGAGCAGTTCTTC. This encodes CASNRQGSYNEQFF.

The chain combines TRBV6-2 or TRBV6-3 with TRBJ2-7, with 8 positions matching TRBD1. CDR1 is MNHEY and CDR2 is SVGEGT in the germline V gene. The CDR3 has 12 amino acids. V lost 6 bases to trimming and J lost 6 bases; unmatched junction nucleotides: 4. The CDR3 DNA is TGTGCCAGCAGACCAACAGGGGGCGAGCAGTACTTC. Protein product: CASRPTGGEQYF.

This clonotype has at least ten counts. The V gene is TRBV2, the J gene TRBJ1-1; D may be TRBD1 (6 bases). The germline V gene has CDR1 SNHLY and CDR2 FYNNEI. V lost 6 bases and J 5 bases, leaving 13 bases between the germline ends. This CDR3 has 13 amino acids. The CDR3 nucleotides read TGTGCCAGCAGGGCGGACAGTTGGACTGAAGCTTTCTTT. Translation: CASRADSWTEAFF.

The V gene is TRBV20-1, the J gene TRBJ1-5; 7 bases align to TRBD1. With V trimmed by 0 bases and J by 1 base, 3 bases remained unmatched. This CDR3 has 15 amino acids. Germline assignment: CDR1 DFQATT and CDR2 SNEGSKA (reference sequence). Here the CDR3 DNA reads TGCAGTGCTAGAGATGGGGGACAGAGCAATCAGCCCCAGCATTTT. Translation: CSARDGGQSNQPQHF.

This chain joins TRBV11-2 and TRBJ1-2; D gene ambiguous. Trimming left V 4 bases short and J 1 base short, with 10 bases between. Germline CDR1 reads SGHAT; CDR2 reads FQNNGV. The CDR3 totals 14 residues. CDR3 nucleotide sequence: TGTGCCAGCAGCTGGGGATCCAATAACTATGGCTACACCTTC. Its protein product is CASSWGSNNYGYTF.

The V call is TRBV6-5, the J call TRBJ2-3; unclear D gene. Germline V gene lookup returns CDR1 MNHEY and CDR2 SVGAGI. The V end was cut by 2 bases, the J end by 0 bases, with 15 bases between. This CDR3 spans 17 amino acids. As DNA, the CDR3 is TGTGCCAGCAGTTACAACCCCCTGCGCCTTAGCACAGATACGCAGTATTTT. It specifies CASSYNPLRLSTDTQYF.

This clonotype has at least ten counts. The chain links TRBV12-3 or TRBV12-4 to TRBJ1-2; D perhaps matches TRBD1 (5 bases). Deletions cut 6 bases from V and 4 bases from J, with 12 bases between. This CDR3 contains 13 residues. The CDR3 loop reads CASSLQVGYGYTF. CDR3 DNA: TGTGCCAGCAGCTTACAGGTTGGCTATGGCTACACCTTC.

The V and J genes are TRBV20-1 and TRBJ1-2, with TRBD1 matching over 11 bases. The CDR3 is 13 residues long. The germline gives CDR1 DFQATT, CDR2 SNEGSKA (reference sequence). V lost 1 base and J lost 7; bases outside the gene matches: 2. CDR3 sequence (DNA): TGCAGTGCTAGAGGGACAGGGGGCCTTGGCTACACCTTC. The encoded protein is CSARGTGGLGYTF.

Many counts were recorded for this clonotype. The chain combines TRBV10-3 with TRBJ1-1; D is undetermined. Deletions cut 6 bases from V and 6 bases from J, with 8 bases between. Germline assignment: CDR1 ENHRY and CDR2 SYGVKD. The CDR3 runs 11 residues. The CDR3 here is CAIRKGSEAFF. The DNA for the CDR3 is TGTGCCATCAGGAAGGGCTCTGAAGCTTTCTTT.

Ten or more counts support this clonotype. The rearrangement joins TRBV7-9 to TRBJ2-1, with D possibly matching TRBD1 (5 bases). Germline assignment: CDR1 SEHNR and CDR2 FQNEAQ (reference sequence). V was clipped by 5 bases and J by 8 bases, with 10 bases between them. The length of the CDR3 is 12 residues. The CDR3 DNA sequence: TGTGCCAGCAGCACAGGCCAGGATGAGCAGTTCTTC. This translates into CASSTGQDEQFF.

The gene calls are TRBV7-2 and TRBJ1-6; tentatively, D is TRBD1 (5 bases). From germline, CDR1 is SGHTA and CDR2 FQGNSA. CDR3 length: 15 amino acids. V shed 3 bases and J shed 5 bases, with 11 bases lying between them. The CDR3 bases are TGTGCCAGCAGCTTTATCCAGGGTAATAATTCACCCCTCCACTTT. Amino acid sequence: CASSFIQGNNSPLHF.

This clonotype came up a few times. The rearrangement links TRBV29-1 to TRBJ2-5; 7 nucleotides match TRBD2. Looked up from germline, CDR1 is SQVTM and CDR2 is ANQGSEA. V was clipped by 4 bases and J by 3 bases; unmatched bases: 2. CDR3 length: 12 amino acids. CDR3 DNA sequence: TGCAGCGTTGCTGGGAGGGAAGAGACCCAGTACTTC. This sequence encodes CSVAGREETQYF.

This clonotype was counted only a few times. The rearrangement joins TRBV7-9 to TRBJ2-2, with D possibly being TRBD1 (6 bases). Germline CDR1 and CDR2: SEHNR and FQNEAQ (reference sequence). V lost 4 bases to trimming and J lost 6 bases, with 21 bases between them. The CDR3 has 17 residues. CDR3 nucleotide sequence: TGTGCCAGCAGCTCCCCGAGGGGACAAATAATGGCCGGGGAGCTGTTTTTT. It codes for CASSSPRGQIMAGELFF.

This clonotype was observed many times. The chain combines TRBV5-6 with TRBJ2-4; TRBD1 might be the D (5 bases). Trimming took off 1 base at V and 2 bases at J, with 7 bases between the two ends. Germline assignment: CDR1 SGHDT and CDR2 YYEEEE. This CDR3 spans 14 amino acids. This CDR3 reads CASSLQGTKNIQYF. The CDR3 DNA follows: TGTGCCAGCAGCTTGCAGGGAACCAAAAACATTCAGTACTTC.

There are a few counts of this clonotype. The genes are TRBV19 and TRBJ1-1; the D is unclear. Trimming cost V 0 bases and J 3 bases, with 5 bases left between them. This CDR3 is built from 13 residues. CDR1 and CDR2 from the germline V gene are LNHDA and SQIVND (reference sequence). CDR3 residues: CASSIDADTEAFF. CDR3 DNA sequence: TGTGCCAGTAGTATAGATGCGGACACTGAAGCTTTCTTT.

This clonotype has just a few counts. This CDR3 is CSATPHNYGYTF. CDR3 in DNA: TGCAGTGCTACGCCACACAACTATGGCTACACCTTC. The gene calls are TRBV20-1 and TRBJ1-2; D is unresolved. This CDR3 comprises 12 residues. CDR1 and CDR2 (germline): DFQATT, SNEGSKA (reference sequence). V was cut by 4 bases and J by 2 bases, with 8 bases left in between.

This clonotype was detected only a few times. The CDR3 coding sequence is TGTGCCATCAGGACAGTCCCCTATGGCTACACCTTC. This gives the protein CAIRTVPYGYTF. The chain employs TRBV7-9 and TRBJ1-2; D is perhaps TRBD1 (6 bases). This CDR3 has 12 amino acids. Germline assignment: CDR1 SEHNR and CDR2 FQNEAQ (reference sequence). Trimming removed 10 bases from V and 4 bases from J, with 13 bases in between.

In this sample, this clonotype turned up many times. The chain links TRBV7-6 to TRBJ2-1; D is unclear. Germline V gives CDR1 SGHVS, CDR2 FNYEAQ. Trimming pared 0 bases from V and 9 bases from J, leaving 15 bases between. This CDR3 region has 15 residues. The CDR3: CASSLASPYLTEQFF. Written as DNA, the CDR3 is TGTGCCAGCAGCTTAGCTAGTCCCTACTTAACTGAGCAGTTCTTC.

This sequence joins TRBV12-3 or TRBV12-4 and TRBJ1-4; 7 bases map to TRBD1. The CDR3 covers 15 residues. Unmatched junction bases numbered 10, after V lost 5 bases and J lost 7 bases. The CDR3 coding sequence is TGTGCCAGCAGTCCTATGACAGGGTTGGCTGAAAAACTGTTTTTT. It yields the protein CASSPMTGLAEKLFF.

The chain employs TRBV3-1 and TRBJ2-3; TRBD2 matches 8 bases. The junction had 2 bases not matched to a gene; V was cut back by 4 bases and J by 5 bases. The germline V gene has CDR1 LGHDT and CDR2 YNNKEL (reference sequence). CDR3 length equals 13 residues. The CDR3 is CASSPLAGDTQYF. CDR3 coding DNA: TGTGCCAGCAGCCCCCTAGCGGGAGATACGCAGTATTTT.

This sequence joins TRBV20-1 and TRBJ1-1; no clear D gene. The length of the CDR3 is 11 residues. Germline V CDR1 and CDR2: DFQATT, SNEGSKA (reference sequence). V lost 3 bases and J 5 bases, leaving 7 bases between the germline ends. CDR3 loop: CSASQSTEAFF. CDR3 coding DNA: TGCAGTGCTAGCCAAAGTACTGAAGCTTTCTTT.

This clonotype was counted ten times or more. The chain is built from TRBV12-3 or TRBV12-4 and TRBJ1-2; TRBD1 matches 7 bases. This CDR3 contains 13 residues. Unmatched junction bases numbered 8, after V lost 5 bases and J lost 8 bases. The CDR3 loop is CASSPSGGGGYTF. DNA of the CDR3: TGTGCCAGCAGTCCCTCGGGAGGGGGCGGCTACACCTTC.